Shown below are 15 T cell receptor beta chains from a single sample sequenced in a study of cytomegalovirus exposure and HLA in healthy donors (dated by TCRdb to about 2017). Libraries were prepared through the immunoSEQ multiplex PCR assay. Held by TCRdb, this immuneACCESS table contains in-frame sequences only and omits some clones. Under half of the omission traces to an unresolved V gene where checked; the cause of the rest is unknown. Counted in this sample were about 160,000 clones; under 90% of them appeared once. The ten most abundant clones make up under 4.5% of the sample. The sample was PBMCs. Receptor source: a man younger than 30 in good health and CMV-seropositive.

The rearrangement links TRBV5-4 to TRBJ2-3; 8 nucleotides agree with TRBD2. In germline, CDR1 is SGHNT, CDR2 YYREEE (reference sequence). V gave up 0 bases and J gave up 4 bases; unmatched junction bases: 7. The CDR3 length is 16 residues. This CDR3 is CASSLEAGRAADTQYF. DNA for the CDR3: TGTGCCAGCAGCTTGGAGGCCGGGAGGGCCGCAGATACGCAGTATTTT. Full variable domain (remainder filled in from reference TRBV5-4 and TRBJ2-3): ETGVTQSPTHLIKTRGQQVTLRCSSQSGHNTVSWYQQALGQGPQFIFQYYREEENGRGNFPPRFSGLQFPNYSSELNVNALELDDSALYLCASSLEAGRAADTQYFGPGTRLTVL.

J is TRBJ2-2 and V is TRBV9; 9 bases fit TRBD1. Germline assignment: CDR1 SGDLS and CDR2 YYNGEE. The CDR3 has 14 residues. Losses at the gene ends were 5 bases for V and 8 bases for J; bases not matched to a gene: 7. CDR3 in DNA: TGTGCCAGCAGGGGGACAGGGACGATTGGGGAGCTGTTTTTT. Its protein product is CASRGTGTIGELFF.

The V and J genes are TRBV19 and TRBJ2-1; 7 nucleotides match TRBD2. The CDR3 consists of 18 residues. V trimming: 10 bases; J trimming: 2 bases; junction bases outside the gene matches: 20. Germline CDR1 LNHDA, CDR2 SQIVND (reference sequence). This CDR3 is CATSPYMEVGGTYNEQFF. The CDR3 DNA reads TGTGCCACTTCGCCTTATATGGAAGTGGGGGGGACCTACAATGAGCAGTTCTTC.

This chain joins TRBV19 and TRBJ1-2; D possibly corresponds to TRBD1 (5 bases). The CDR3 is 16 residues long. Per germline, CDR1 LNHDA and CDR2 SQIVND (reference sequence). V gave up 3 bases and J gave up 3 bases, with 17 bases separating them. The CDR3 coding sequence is TGTGCCAGTAGTATGGTTATCCTGGGGCAGGACTATGGCTACACCTTC. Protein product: CASSMVILGQDYGYTF.

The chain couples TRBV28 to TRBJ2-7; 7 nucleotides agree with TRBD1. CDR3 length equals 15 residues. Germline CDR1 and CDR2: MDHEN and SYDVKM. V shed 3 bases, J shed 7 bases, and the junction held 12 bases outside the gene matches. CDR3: CASSFRGLTVGEQYF. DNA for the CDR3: TGTGCCAGCAGTTTTAGGGGGCTGACGGTGGGGGAGCAGTACTTC.

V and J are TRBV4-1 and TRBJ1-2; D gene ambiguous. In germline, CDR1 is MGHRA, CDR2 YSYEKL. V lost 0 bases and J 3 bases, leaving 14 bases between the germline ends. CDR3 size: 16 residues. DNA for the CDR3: TGCGCCAGCAGCCAAGAACCCCAGGAATACTACTATGGCTACACCTTC. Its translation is CASSQEPQEYYYGYTF.

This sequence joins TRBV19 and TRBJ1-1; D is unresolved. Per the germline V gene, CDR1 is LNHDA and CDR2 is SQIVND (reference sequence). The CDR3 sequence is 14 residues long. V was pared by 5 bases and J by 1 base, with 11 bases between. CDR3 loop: CASSFSLGNTEAFF. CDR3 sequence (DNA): TGTGCCAGTAGTTTCAGTCTAGGGAACACTGAAGCTTTCTTT.

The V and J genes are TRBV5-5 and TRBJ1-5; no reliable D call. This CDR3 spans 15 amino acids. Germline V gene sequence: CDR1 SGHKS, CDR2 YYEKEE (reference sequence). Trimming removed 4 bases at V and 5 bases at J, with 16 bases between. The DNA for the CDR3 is TGTGCCAGCAGCCCGCTAGCGACGGCTCATCAGCCCCAGCATTTT. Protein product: CASSPLATAHQPQHF. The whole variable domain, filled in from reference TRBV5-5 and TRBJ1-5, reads DAGVTQSPTHLIKTRGQQVTLRCSPISGHKSVSWYQQVLGQGPQFIFQYYEKEERGRGNFPDRFSARQFPNYSSELNVNALLLGDSALYLCASSPLATAHQPQHFGDGTRLSIL.

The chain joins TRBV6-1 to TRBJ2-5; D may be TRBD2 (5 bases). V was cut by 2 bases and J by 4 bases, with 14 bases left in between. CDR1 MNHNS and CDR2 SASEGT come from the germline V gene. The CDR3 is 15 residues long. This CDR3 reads CASSETRFAGETQYF. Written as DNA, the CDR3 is TGTGCCAGCAGTGAAACCCGTTTTGCGGGAGAGACCCAGTACTTC.

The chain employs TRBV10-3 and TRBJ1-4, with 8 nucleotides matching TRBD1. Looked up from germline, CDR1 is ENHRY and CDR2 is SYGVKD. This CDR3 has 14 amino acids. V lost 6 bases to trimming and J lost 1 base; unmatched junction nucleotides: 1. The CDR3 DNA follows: TGTGCCATCAGGGGACAGGAAACTAATGAAAAACTGTTTTTT. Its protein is CAIRGQETNEKLFF.

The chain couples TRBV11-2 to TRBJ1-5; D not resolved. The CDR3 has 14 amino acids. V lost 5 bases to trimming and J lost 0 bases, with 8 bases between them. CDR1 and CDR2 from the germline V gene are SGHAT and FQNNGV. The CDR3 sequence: CASSAMFSNQPQHF. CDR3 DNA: TGTGCCAGCAGCGCGATGTTTAGCAATCAGCCCCAGCATTTT.

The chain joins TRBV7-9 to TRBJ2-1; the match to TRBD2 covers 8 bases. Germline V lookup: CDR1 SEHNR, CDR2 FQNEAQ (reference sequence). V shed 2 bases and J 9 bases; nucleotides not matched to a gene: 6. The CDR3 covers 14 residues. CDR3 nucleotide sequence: TGTGCCAGCAGCTTACCTAGCGGGCATTCTGAGCAGTTCTTC. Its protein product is CASSLPSGHSEQFF.

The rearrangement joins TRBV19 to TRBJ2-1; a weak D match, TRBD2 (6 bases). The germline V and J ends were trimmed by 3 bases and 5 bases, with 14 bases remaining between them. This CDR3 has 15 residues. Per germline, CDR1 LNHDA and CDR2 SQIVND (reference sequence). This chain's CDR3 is CASSMGGGYNNEQFF. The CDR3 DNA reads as TGTGCCAGTAGTATGGGCGGAGGGTATAACAATGAGCAGTTCTTC.

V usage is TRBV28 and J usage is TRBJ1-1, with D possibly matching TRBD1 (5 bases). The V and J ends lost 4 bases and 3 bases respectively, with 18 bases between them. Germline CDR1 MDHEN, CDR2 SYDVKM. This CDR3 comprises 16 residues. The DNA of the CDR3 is TGTGCCAGCAGTTCGGCCGGGGGAGTTCAGGACACTGAAGCTTTCTTT. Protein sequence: CASSSAGGVQDTEAFF.

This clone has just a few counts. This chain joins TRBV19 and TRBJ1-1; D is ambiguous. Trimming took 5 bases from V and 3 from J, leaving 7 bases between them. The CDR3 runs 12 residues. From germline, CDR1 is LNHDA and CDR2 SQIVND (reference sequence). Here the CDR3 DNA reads TGTGCCAGTAGTCCTACGTACACTGAAGCTTTCTTT. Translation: CASSPTYTEAFF. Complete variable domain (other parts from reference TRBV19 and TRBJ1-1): DGGITQSPKYLFRKEGQNVTLSCEQNLNHDAMYWYRQDPGQGLRLIYYSQIVNDFQKGDIAEGYSVSREKKESFPLTVTSAQKNPTAFYLCASSPTYTEAFFGQGTRLTVV.